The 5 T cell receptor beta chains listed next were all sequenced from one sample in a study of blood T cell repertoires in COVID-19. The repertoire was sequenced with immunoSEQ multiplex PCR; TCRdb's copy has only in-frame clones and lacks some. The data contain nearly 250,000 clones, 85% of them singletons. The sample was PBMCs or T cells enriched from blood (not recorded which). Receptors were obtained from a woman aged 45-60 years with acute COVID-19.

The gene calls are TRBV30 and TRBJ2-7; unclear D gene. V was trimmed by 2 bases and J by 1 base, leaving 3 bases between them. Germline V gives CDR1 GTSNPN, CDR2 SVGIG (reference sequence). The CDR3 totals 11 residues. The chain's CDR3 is CAWSPSYEQYF. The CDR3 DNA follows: TGTGCCTGGAGTCCATCCTACGAGCAGTACTTC. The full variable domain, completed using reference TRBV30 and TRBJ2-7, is SQTIHQWPATLVQPVGSPLSLECTVEGTSNPNLYWYRQAAGRGLQLLFYSVGIGQISSEVPQNLSASRPQDRQFILSSKKLLLSDSGFYLCAWSPSYEQYFGPGTRLTVT.

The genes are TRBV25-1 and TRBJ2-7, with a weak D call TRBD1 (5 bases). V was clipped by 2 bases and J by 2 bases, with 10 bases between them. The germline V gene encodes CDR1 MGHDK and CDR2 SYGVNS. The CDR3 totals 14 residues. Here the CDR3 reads CASSEGAWAYEQYF. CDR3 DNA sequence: TGTGCCAGCAGTGAAGGGGCCTGGGCCTACGAGCAGTACTTC.

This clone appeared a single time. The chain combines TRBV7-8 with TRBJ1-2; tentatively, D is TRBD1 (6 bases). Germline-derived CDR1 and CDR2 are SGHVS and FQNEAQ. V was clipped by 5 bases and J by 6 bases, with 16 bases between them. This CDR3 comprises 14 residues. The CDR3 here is CASSETGTLNGYTF. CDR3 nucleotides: TGTGCCAGCAGCGAAACCGGGACACTCAATGGCTACACCTTC.

The CDR3, as DNA: TGTGCCAGCAGCGTAGGGGGGGATTCACCCCTCCACTTT. It is translated as CASSVGGDSPLHF. This chain joins TRBV9 and TRBJ1-6, with D possibly matching TRBD1 (5 bases). CDR3 length equals 13 residues. V lost 0 bases, J lost 8 bases, and 6 bases lay in between. Germline V gene data show CDR1 as SGDLS and CDR2 as YYNGEE. The whole variable domain, remainder taken from reference TRBV9 and TRBJ1-6, is DSGVTQTPKHLITATGQRVTLRCSPRSGDLSVYWYQQSLDQGLQFLIQYYNGEERAKGNILERFSAQQFPDLHSELNLSSLELGDSALYFCASSVGGDSPLHFGNGTRLTVT.

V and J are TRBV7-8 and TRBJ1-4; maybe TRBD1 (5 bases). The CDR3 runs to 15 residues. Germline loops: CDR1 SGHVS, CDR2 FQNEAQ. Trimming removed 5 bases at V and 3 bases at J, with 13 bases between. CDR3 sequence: CASSPREGPNEKLFF. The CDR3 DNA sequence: TGTGCCAGCAGCCCTCGGGAGGGGCCTAATGAAAAACTGTTTTTT. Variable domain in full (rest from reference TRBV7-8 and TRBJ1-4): GAGVSQSPRYKVAKRGQDVALRCDPISGHVSLFWYQQALGQGPEFLTYFQNEAQLDKSGLPSDRFFAERPEGSVSTLKIQRTQQEDSAVYLCASSPREGPNEKLFFGSGTQLSVL.